This T cell receptor beta chain appears in the sequencing data of a study of T cell responses to AZD1222 COVID-19 vaccine. The CDR3 runs 16 residues. Germline CDR1 KGHSH, CDR2 LQKENI. The V and J ends lost 2 bases and 0 bases respectively, with 11 bases between them. Overall study findings and caveats: White British donors predominated, females outnumbered males, and clonal diversity was possibly underestimated. Recipients of AZD1222 seropositive at baseline numbered only 6 or 7.

The data were produced by immunoSEQ multiplex PCR, yet TCRdb's version contains in-frame clones alone and is incomplete. The sample yields under 140,000 clones, around 90% seen once. On this clone itself: Antigen specificity is unknown.

This specimen was peripheral blood, taken on day 0 of AZD1222 vaccination. The chain joins TRBV18 to TRBJ2-4, with unresolved D. The sequence was collected from an adult in good health. The chain's CDR3 is CASSPFGPLAKNIQYF. The CDR3 DNA reads as TGTGCCAGCTCACCATTCGGCCCTCTAGCCAAAAACATTCAGTACTTC.